The 26 T cell receptor beta chains listed next were all sequenced from one sample in a study of T cells after yellow fever vaccination. Each CDR3 protein is one row after TCRdb ran MiXCR on the 5' RACE reads. The table shows hundreds of thousands of distinct CDR3 sequences, with 8.7% occurring only once. Sequencing used CD4+ T cells sorted from PBMCs, obtained 5 days after the yellow fever booster vaccination. The receptors come from a man between 18 and 29 years old who received the YFV17D yellow fever vaccine.

V is TRBV29-1 and J is TRBJ2-2; TRBD1 matches at 7 bases. This CDR3 region has 13 residues. Looked up from germline, CDR1 is SQVTM and CDR2 is ANQGSEA. After removal of 7 bases from V and 7 bases from J, the junction contained 9 bases not matched to a gene. DNA of the CDR3: TGCAGCGGACAGATGACAGGGTACGGGGAGCTGTTTTTT. It yields the protein CSGQMTGYGELFF.

Only a few counts were recorded for this clonotype. The chain carries TRBV9 and TRBJ2-4; a possible D gene is TRBD2 (6 bases). The length of the CDR3 is 13 residues. V lost 3 bases and J lost 7, with 11 bases in between. From germline, CDR1 is SGDLS and CDR2 YYNGEE. As DNA, the CDR3 is TGTGCCAGCAGCGAGGACTACGAGAACATTCAGTACTTC. Protein sequence: CASSEDYENIQYF.

This clonotype has a count of ten or more. This chain connects TRBV7-2 to TRBJ2-2; weak D call: TRBD1 (6 bases). Trimming pared 4 bases from V and 6 bases from J, leaving 15 bases between. The CDR3 has 15 residues. CDR1 is SGHTA and CDR2 is FQGNSA in the germline V gene. The CDR3 sequence is CASSSQGRVAGELFF. For the CDR3, the DNA is TGTGCCAGCAGCTCCCAGGGGCGCGTGGCCGGGGAGCTGTTTTTT.

In its sample, this clonotype was seen a few times. This chain joins TRBV9 and TRBJ2-3; 15 bases map to TRBD2. Germline V lookup: CDR1 SGDLS, CDR2 YYNGEE. The V and J ends lost 2 bases and 3 bases, in that order; junction bases with no gene match: 4. The CDR3 has 17 residues. The CDR3 loop is CASSVGTSGGPTDTQYF. In nucleotides, the CDR3 is TGTGCCAGCAGCGTGGGGACTAGCGGGGGGCCTACAGATACGCAGTATTTT.

This clonotype was counted at least ten times. V is TRBV21-1 and J is TRBJ1-6; TRBD1, the table's D call, was not compared with the DNA. TRBV21-1 is a known pseudogene. CDR3 length: 17 residues. CDR3 amino acids: CASSKSSGPGWSSPLHF. CDR3 in DNA: TGTGCCAGCAGCAAATCCTCCGGACCGGGGTGGAGTTCACCCCTCCACTTT.

This rearrangement joins TRBV5-1 to TRBJ1-1; TRBD1 might be the D (6 bases). The CDR3 loop spans 14 amino acids. The V gene lost 6 bases and the J gene lost 7 bases, with 19 bases spanning the gap. Germline V gene sequence: CDR1 SGHRS, CDR2 YFSETQ. As DNA, the CDR3 is TGCGCCAGCAATGGAGGTGGGGGCGCGGGTGAAGCTTTCTTT. This codes for CASNGGGGAGEAFF. The whole variable domain, filled in from reference TRBV5-1 and TRBJ1-1, reads KAGVTQTPRYLIKTRGQQVTLSCSPISGHRSVSWYQQTPGQGLQFLFEYFSETQRNKGNFPGRFSGRQFSNSRSEMNVSTLELGDSALYLCASNGGGGAGEAFFGQGTRLTVV.

This clonotype has only a few counts. This chain links TRBV20-1 with TRBJ2-2; D is perhaps TRBD2 (6 bases). V shed 0 bases and J shed 3 bases, with 14 bases lying between them. CDR1 and CDR2 (germline): DFQATT, SNEGSKA (reference sequence). The CDR3 covers 16 residues. CDR3 residues: CSARDPRRGDTGELFF. The DNA for the CDR3 is TGCAGTGCTAGAGATCCAAGGAGGGGAGACACCGGGGAGCTGTTTTTT.

V gene TRBV7-3 combines with J gene TRBJ2-2, with 8 bases matching TRBD1. This CDR3 spans 17 amino acids. With 4 bases clipped from V and 1 base from J, the junction kept 8 bases outside the gene matches. CDR1 and CDR2 (germline): SGHTA, FQGTGA. CDR3 amino acids: CASSSNFGTGNTGELFF. In DNA, the CDR3 is TGTGCCAGCAGCTCCAACTTTGGGACAGGGAACACCGGGGAGCTGTTTTTT.

The chain links TRBV20-1 to TRBJ2-4; 10 positions agree with TRBD1. V shed 5 bases, J shed 1 base, and the junction held 5 bases outside the gene matches. Germline assignment: CDR1 DFQATT and CDR2 SNEGSKA (reference sequence). This CDR3 contains 15 residues. In DNA form, the CDR3 reads TGCAGTGCTGCCCCGGGACAGGGGGCCAAAAACATTCAGTACTTC. Translation gives CSAAPGQGAKNIQYF.

This chain's CDR3 is CASSEHRDQPQHF. The DNA for the CDR3 is TGTGCCAGCAGTGAACACCGAGATCAGCCCCAGCATTTT. This chain links TRBV6-1 with TRBJ1-5; D is unresolved. The CDR3 has 13 residues. Per the germline V gene, CDR1 is MNHNS and CDR2 is SASEGT. V was pared by 2 bases and J by 5 bases, with 7 bases between.

The chain links TRBV28 to TRBJ2-1; TRBD2 might be the D (7 bases). The ends were cut back, 1 base at V and 4 bases at J, with 17 bases in the middle. In germline, CDR1 is MDHEN, CDR2 SYDVKM. CDR3 size: 17 residues. CDR3 nucleotide sequence: TGTGCCAGCAGTTTATCTCGGGGTGGGGGGGCTTACAATGAGCAGTTCTTC. This sequence encodes CASSLSRGGGAYNEQFF. The full variable domain, in which reference TRBV28 and TRBJ2-1 provide the parts outside the CDR3, is DVKVTQSSRYLVKRTGEKVFLECVQDMDHENMFWYRQDPGLGLRLIYFSYDVKMKEKGDIPEGYSVSREKKERFSLILESASTNQTSMYLCASSLSRGGGAYNEQFFGPGTRLTVL.

This chain joins TRBV7-2 and TRBJ2-2, with a possible D match to TRBD1 (6 bases). The germline V and J ends were trimmed by 5 bases and 6 bases, with 13 bases remaining between them. CDR3 length equals 14 residues. CDR1 SGHTA and CDR2 FQGNSA come from the germline V gene. CDR3 DNA sequence: TGTGCCAGCAGCGACAGGTTCAGGCCCGGGGAGCTGTTTTTT. Its protein is CASSDRFRPGELFF.

The table lists this clonotype with a few counts. This chain joins TRBV4-2 and TRBJ2-3, with a weak D call TRBD1 (6 bases). The CDR3 totals 14 residues. Trimming removed 4 bases from V and 11 bases from J, with 19 bases in between. CDR1 is LGHNA, CDR2 YNFKEQ, per germline. The CDR3 DNA is TGTGCCAGCAGCCTCCTAGGGGACACCCCAGGGCAGTATTTT. This gives the protein CASSLLGDTPGQYF.

This clonotype appeared a few times. This rearrangement joins TRBV19 to TRBJ2-7; D remains unclear. Germline-derived CDR1 and CDR2 are LNHDA and SQIVND (reference sequence). This CDR3 contains 13 residues. With 6 bases removed from V and 0 bases from J, the gap between germline ends came to 9 bases. The CDR3 sequence is CASRSAGSYEQYF. The CDR3 nucleotides read TGTGCCAGTAGGTCCGCAGGCTCCTACGAGCAGTACTTC.

V is TRBV5-4 and J is TRBJ2-4; the D is unclear. Germline V gene sequence: CDR1 SGHNT, CDR2 YYREEE (reference sequence). The CDR3 is made up of 14 amino acids. The V gene lost 3 bases and the J gene lost 1 base, with 8 bases spanning the gap. This CDR3 reads CASSSPWAKNIQYF. In nucleotides, the CDR3 is TGTGCCAGCAGCTCGCCTTGGGCCAAAAACATTCAGTACTTC.

This clonotype was counted a few times. V and J are TRBV11-2 and TRBJ1-1; TRBD1 matches at 7 bases. V was pared by 3 bases and J by 0 bases, with 7 bases of the junction left unmatched. CDR1 is SGHAT, CDR2 FQNNGV, per germline. This CDR3 contains 16 residues. For the CDR3, the DNA is TGTGCCAGCAGCTTCGGGACAGTTTTGTTGAACACTGAAGCTTTCTTT. Translating it yields CASSFGTVLLNTEAFF.

Many counts were recorded for this clonotype. The chain has TRBV10-3 and TRBJ2-5; 7 nucleotides align to TRBD1. The CDR3 sequence is 14 residues long. Germline values: CDR1 ENHRY, CDR2 SYGVKD. J lost 2 bases, V lost 9 bases, and 9 bases had no gene match. CDR3 residues: CAIAVRGQQETQYF. CDR3 in DNA: TGTGCCATAGCCGTGAGGGGACAGCAAGAGACCCAGTACTTC.

This clonotype was found a few times. This chain links TRBV29-1 with TRBJ1-2, with D perhaps TRBD1 (6 bases). The V end was cut by 4 bases, the J end by 5 bases, with 14 bases between. The CDR3 sequence is 13 residues long. From germline, CDR1 is SQVTM and CDR2 ANQGSEA. CDR3 sequence: CSVGQVLGYGYTF. The CDR3, as DNA: TGCAGCGTTGGACAGGTATTAGGGTATGGCTACACCTTC.

This clonotype turned up a few times. V gene TRBV27 combines with J gene TRBJ2-1; D is unresolved. The CDR3 has 12 residues. Trimming shortened V by 5 bases and J by 10 bases, and 12 bases separated the two germline ends. CDR1 and CDR2 from the germline V gene are MNHEY and SMNVEV (reference sequence). The CDR3 sequence: CASSPRTREQFF. The CDR3 DNA is TGTGCCAGCAGTCCCCGGACGCGGGAGCAGTTCTTC.

This clonotype has more than one count but fewer than ten. The CDR3 protein is CASSPPPGTSGGDYNEQFF. CDR3 coding DNA: TGTGCCAGCAGCCCCCCTCCCGGGACTAGCGGGGGGGATTACAATGAGCAGTTCTTC. The chain links TRBV25-1 to TRBJ2-1, with 16 bases identical to TRBD2. CDR1 MGHDK and CDR2 SYGVNS come from the germline V gene. V gave up 6 bases and J gave up 4 bases; unmatched junction bases: 12. CDR3 length: 19 amino acids.

This clonotype was counted a few times. This chain connects TRBV6-1 to TRBJ1-1, with unresolved D. V shed 4 bases and J shed 7 bases, with 10 bases lying between them. Germline lookup yields CDR1 MNHNS and CDR2 SASEGT. The CDR3 covers 12 residues. The DNA of the CDR3 is TGTGCCAGCAGTGTGCGGTCGGGTGAAGCTTTCTTT. It specifies CASSVRSGEAFF.

The CDR3 DNA is TGCGCCAGCAGCTTGGTCGGGGGGGGGTACACTGAAGCTTTCTTT. This translates into CASSLVGGGYTEAFF. The rearrangement uses TRBV5-1 and TRBJ1-1; D is perhaps TRBD1 (5 bases). Germline assignment: CDR1 SGHRS and CDR2 YFSETQ. V lost 0 bases and J 3 bases, leaving 12 bases between the germline ends. The CDR3 totals 15 residues.

This clonotype occurred a few times. The chain couples TRBV10-3 to TRBJ2-1; 9 nucleotides match TRBD1. Per the germline V gene, CDR1 is ENHRY and CDR2 is SYGVKD. This CDR3 region has 15 residues. Trimming at V came to 7 bases and at J to 10 bases, leaving 14 bases not matched to a gene. The CDR3 spells CAITQPGQGVREQFF. CDR3 DNA: TGTGCCATCACTCAGCCGGGACAGGGAGTCCGGGAGCAGTTCTTC.

The CDR3 sequence is CSARDAYTF. The CDR3 DNA reads TGCAGTGCTAGAGATGCCTACACCTTC. The chain uses TRBV20-1 and TRBJ1-2; D is uncertain. Germline assignment: CDR1 DFQATT and CDR2 SNEGSKA (reference sequence). Trimming took off 0 bases at V and 10 bases at J, with 3 bases between the two ends. The CDR3 covers 9 residues.

In this sample, this clonotype turned up a few times. V gene TRBV12-3 or TRBV12-4 combines with J gene TRBJ2-3; D gene uncertain. CDR3 length: 15 residues. With 3 bases removed from V and 1 base from J, the gap between germline ends came to 11 bases. The CDR3 sequence is CASSFLSLGTDTQYF. The CDR3 DNA is TGTGCCAGCAGTTTCCTCTCTCTGGGCACAGATACGCAGTATTTT.

This clonotype was picked up a small number of times. This chain connects TRBV3-1 to TRBJ2-2; tentatively, D is TRBD1 (5 bases). V was pared by 8 bases and J by 5 bases, with 21 bases between. Germline assignment: CDR1 LGHDT and CDR2 YNNKEL (reference sequence). The CDR3 loop spans 16 amino acids. CDR3 nucleotide sequence: TGTGCCAGCCCCCATCTGAGTGTCAGGGAAACCGGGGAGCTGTTTTTT. Protein product: CASPHLSVRETGELFF.